A selection of T cell receptor beta chains follows, all from one sample in a study of shared clonotypes between healthy human individuals. Data came from immunoSEQ multiplex PCR; TCRdb stores just in-frame clones and leaves some out. Here the sample spans hundreds of thousands of clones, 95% being singletons. Sequencing input: naive CD8+ T cells sorted from blood. These TCRs come from a young woman in good health. Both conserved end residues are part of each CDR3. D genes are given only for firm matches. Clone size is shown for a subset of rows, as once, few, many or a class of expanded clone.

TRBV7-2,.,TRBD1,TRBJ2-7,CASSLGFGQGTYEQYF,TGTGCCAGCAGCTTGGGTTTCGGACAGGGAACCTACGAGCAGTACTTC
TRBV28,few,TRBD2,TRBJ2-3,CASSLPKREGLYTQYF,TGTGCCAGCAGTTTGCCCAAGCGGGAGGGCCTTTATACGCAGTATTTT
TRBV15,.,.,TRBJ1-4,CATSRDLATVNEKLFF,TGTGCCACCAGCAGAGATTTGGCGACGGTGAATGAAAAACTGTTTTTT
TRBV19,once,.,TRBJ2-7,CASSIWGSHEQYF,TGTGCCAGTAGTATCTGGGGTTCCCACGAGCAGTACTTC
TRBV28,.,.,TRBJ2-7,CASSLTIPSEQYF,TGTGCCAGCAGTTTAACCATCCCGTCCGAGCAGTACTTC
TRBV19,.,TRBD1,TRBJ1-1,CASSIESGRQGTEAFF,TGTGCCAGTAGTATAGAAAGCGGTCGACAGGGGACTGAAGCTTTCTTT
TRBV7-2,.,.,TRBJ1-1,CASSLEEGAEAFF,TGTGCCAGCAGCTTAGAGGAAGGGGCTGAAGCTTTCTTT
TRBV15,.,.,TRBJ1-2,CATSRVQEGDYGYTF,TGTGCCACCAGCAGAGTCCAGGAGGGTGACTATGGCTACACCTTC
TRBV27,.,.,TRBJ2-7,CASSFPGSIYEQYF,TGTGCCAGCAGTTTCCCCGGGTCGATCTACGAGCAGTACTTC
TRBV7-9,once,.,TRBJ1-5,CASSQNLNQPQHF,TGTGCCAGCAGCCAGAATCTTAATCAGCCCCAGCATTTT
TRBV18,few,.,TRBJ1-5,CASSPWDGHSPGPQHF,TGTGCCAGCTCCCCTTGGGACGGACACAGCCCAGGGCCCCAGCATTTT
TRBV7-8,.,.,TRBJ2-7,CASSPRLGDETTYEQYF,TGTGCCAGCAGCCCGCGACTAGGGGACGAGACAACCTACGAGCAGTACTTC
TRBV27,.,.,TRBJ1-4,CASSLVLGEKLFF,TGTGCCAGCAGTTTAGTTTTAGGAGAAAAACTGTTTTTT
TRBV10-2,.,.,TRBJ1-1,CACSGVGNTEAFF,TGCGCCTGCTCAGGGGTTGGGAACACTGAAGCTTTCTTT
TRBV6-5,.,TRBD1,TRBJ2-7,CASSFSGQGGAYEQYF,TGTGCCAGCAGTTTTTCGGGACAGGGTGGGGCCTACGAGCAGTACTTC
TRBV5-1,.,TRBD2,TRBJ2-7,CASSFGLAGGIYEQYF,TGCGCCAGCAGCTTCGGACTAGCGGGAGGAATCTACGAGCAGTACTTC
TRBV13,.,.,TRBJ2-7,CASSLRGTGSARRREQYF,TGTGCCAGCAGCTTACGGGGGACTGGGAGCGCCAGACGTAGGGAGCAGTACTTC
TRBV7-8,.,.,TRBJ2-7,CASSLGAGRHYEQYF,TGTGCCAGCAGCTTAGGCGCGGGACGTCACTACGAGCAGTACTTC
TRBV29-1,.,.,TRBJ2-7,CSVAPTHSYEQYF,TGCAGCGTTGCTCCCACTCACTCCTACGAGCAGTACTTC
TRBV11-1,.,.,TRBJ1-4,CASSADGSNEKLFF,TGTGCCAGCAGCGCGGACGGGAGTAATGAAAAACTGTTTTTT
TRBV5-6,once,TRBD1,TRBJ2-1,CASSLGQGAHEQFF,TGTGCCAGCAGCTTAGGACAGGGGGCACATGAGCAGTTCTTC
TRBV28,.,TRBD2,TRBJ2-7,CASSLGREPLEQYF,TGTGCCAGCAGTTTGGGGCGGGAGCCCCTGGAGCAGTACTTC
TRBV5-6,.,.,TRBJ1-1,CASSQQGWGPEAFF,TGTGCCAGCAGCCAACAGGGTTGGGGCCCTGAAGCTTTCTTT
TRBV7-9,.,.,TRBJ2-7,CASSLKTGTATDEQYF,TGTGCCAGCAGCCTGAAAACCGGCACAGCAACGGACGAGCAGTACTTC
TRBV5-1,.,.,TRBJ2-2,CASSWGLNFSARGPGELFF,TGCGCCAGCAGCTGGGGACTTAATTTCTCTGCCCGGGGGCCCGGGGAGCTGTTTTTT
TRBV7-9,.,TRBD1,TRBJ1-1,CASSTEPGQGGRTEAFF,TGTGCCAGCAGCACCGAACCGGGACAGGGGGGGAGGACTGAAGCTTTCTTT
TRBV5-4,.,.,TRBJ2-7,CASSLAGASYEQYF,TGTGCCAGCAGCTTGGCCGGGGCTTCCTACGAGCAGTACTTC
TRBV7-8,.,.,TRBJ2-1,CASSLAPGQRYNEQFF,TGTGCCAGCAGCTTAGCTCCGGGACAAAGATACAATGAGCAGTTCTTC
TRBV7-2,.,TRBD2,TRBJ2-5,CASSPRAGRGAQETQYF,TGTGCCAGCAGCCCCAGGGCTGGGCGGGGGGCTCAGGAGACCCAGTACTTC